This T cell receptor beta chain was observed in a study of OX40 agonist ivuxolimab in advanced cancers. Some clones are missing from TCRdb's copy, which holds only in-frame ones; the method was immunoSEQ multiplex PCR. Of approximately 90,000 clones in the sample, roughly 90% were seen once. V lost 4 bases and J 6 bases, leaving 11 bases between the germline ends. Germline lookup yields CDR1 SEHNR and CDR2 FQNEAQ (reference sequence). The CDR3 has 13 residues. The receptor's source is an adult with an advanced solid tumor such as melanoma, head and neck, liver or kidney cancer. The rearrangement joins TRBV7-9 to TRBJ2-3, with D hard to call. Source: CD4+ or CD8+ T cells sorted from blood, taken in a trial of the OX40 agonist ivuxolimab. CDR3 residues: CASSSPRADTQYF. CDR3 sequence (DNA): TGTGCCAGCAGCTCACCACGGGCGGATACGCAGTATTTT.